This TCR beta chain came from a study of blood T cell repertoires in COVID-19. Study-level information: The United States, Italy and Spain provided the acute and convalescent COVID-19 samples. PBMCs, B-cell-depleted T cells, or T cells were the source of the cDNA or gDNA that made up the material.

Germline V CDR1 and CDR2: MNHEY, SMNVEV (reference sequence). The V gene end was trimmed by 4 bases and the J gene end by 1 base; junction bases not matched to a gene: 10. The CDR3 sequence is 18 residues long. In the authors' workflow: How many nucleated cells were present was estimated from reference gene primer amplification. The method was immunoSEQ multiplex PCR; TCRdb's version includes in-frame clones alone and lacks a portion of them. The V and J calls and the clone size are those of that table, but D and trimming were determined from the DNA. Of approximately 250,000 clones listed, 86% are singletons.

Sequencing used peripheral blood. The sequence derives from a man aged 30 to 39 with active or convalescent COVID-19. The V call is TRBV27, the J call TRBJ2-6; 7 bases map to TRBD1. As DNA, the CDR3 is TGTGCCAGCAGTTCAAGGACAGGAATTATTTCTGGGGCCAACGTCCTGACTTTC. The encoded protein is CASSSRTGIISGANVLTF.